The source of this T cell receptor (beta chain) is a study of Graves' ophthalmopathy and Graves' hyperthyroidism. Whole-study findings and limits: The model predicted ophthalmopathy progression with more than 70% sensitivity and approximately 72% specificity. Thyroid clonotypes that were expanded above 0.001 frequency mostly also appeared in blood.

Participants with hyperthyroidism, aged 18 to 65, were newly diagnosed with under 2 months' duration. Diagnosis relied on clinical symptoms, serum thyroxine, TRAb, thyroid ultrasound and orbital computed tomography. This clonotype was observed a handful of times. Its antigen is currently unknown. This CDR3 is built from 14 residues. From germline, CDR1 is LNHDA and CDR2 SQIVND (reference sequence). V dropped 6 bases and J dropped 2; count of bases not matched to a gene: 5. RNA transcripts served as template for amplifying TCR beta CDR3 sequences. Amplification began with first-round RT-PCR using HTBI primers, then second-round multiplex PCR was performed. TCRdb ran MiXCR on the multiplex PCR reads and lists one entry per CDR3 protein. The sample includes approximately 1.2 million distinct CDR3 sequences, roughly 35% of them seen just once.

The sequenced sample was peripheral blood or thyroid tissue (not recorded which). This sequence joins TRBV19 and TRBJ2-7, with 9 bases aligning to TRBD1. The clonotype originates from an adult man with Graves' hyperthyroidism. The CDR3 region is CASRQGAVPYEQYF. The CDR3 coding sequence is TGTGCCAGTAGACAGGGGGCCGTACCCTACGAGCAGTACTTC.